Following are 3 T cell receptor beta chains from one sample sequenced in a study of T cell changes during pregnancy in multiple sclerosis. The assay was immunoSEQ multiplex PCR, and TCRdb's table has in-frame clones only and misses some. Of 55,000 to 80,000 clones listed, roughly 94% are singletons. The source was peripheral blood, collected in the third trimester of pregnancy. Receptor source: a female donor with multiple sclerosis, enrolled in a pregnancy study.

The chain carries TRBV9 and TRBJ1-4, with 8 bases fitting TRBD1. The CDR3 loop spans 15 amino acids. In germline, CDR1 is SGDLS, CDR2 YYNGEE. V trimming: 4 bases; J trimming: 3 bases; junction bases outside the gene matches: 5. As DNA, the CDR3 is TGTGCCAGCAGCTCCCCGACAGGGGCTAATGAAAAACTGTTTTTT. Its translation is CASSSPTGANEKLFF.

The sample holds a few counts of this clone. The chain employs TRBV27 and TRBJ2-1; 7 bases map to TRBD1. Germline V gene sequence: CDR1 MNHEY, CDR2 SMNVEV (reference sequence). J was trimmed by 4 bases and V by 4 bases; bases with no gene match: 16. The CDR3 has 18 residues. The CDR3 region is CASSSTWWTGTNYNEQFF. CDR3 sequence (DNA): TGTGCCAGCAGTTCTACCTGGTGGACAGGAACAAATTACAATGAGCAGTTCTTC.

The count of this clone is one. The chain uses TRBV6-1 and TRBJ1-1, with 9 bases lining up with TRBD1. Losses at the gene ends were 3 bases for V and 5 bases for J; bases not matched to a gene: 7. Germline lookup yields CDR1 MNHNS and CDR2 SASEGT. CDR3 length: 15 residues. In DNA, the CDR3 is TGTGCCAGCAGTGAGAGGGACAGGGAGGCAACTGAAGCTTTCTTT. This translates into CASSERDREATEAFF.